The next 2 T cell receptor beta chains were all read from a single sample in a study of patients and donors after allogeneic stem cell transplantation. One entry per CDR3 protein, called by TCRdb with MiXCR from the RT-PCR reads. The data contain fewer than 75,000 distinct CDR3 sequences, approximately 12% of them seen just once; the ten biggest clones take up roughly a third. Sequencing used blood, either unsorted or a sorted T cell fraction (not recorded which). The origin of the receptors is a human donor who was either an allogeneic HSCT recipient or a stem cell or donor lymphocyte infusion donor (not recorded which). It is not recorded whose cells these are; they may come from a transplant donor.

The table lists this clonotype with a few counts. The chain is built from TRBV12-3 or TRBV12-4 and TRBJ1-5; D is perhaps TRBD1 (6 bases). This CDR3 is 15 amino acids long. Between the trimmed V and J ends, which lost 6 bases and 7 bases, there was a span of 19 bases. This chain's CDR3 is CASRPGQVMGQPQHF. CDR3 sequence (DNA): TGTGCCAGCAGACCGGGACAAGTCATGGGACAGCCCCAGCATTTT.

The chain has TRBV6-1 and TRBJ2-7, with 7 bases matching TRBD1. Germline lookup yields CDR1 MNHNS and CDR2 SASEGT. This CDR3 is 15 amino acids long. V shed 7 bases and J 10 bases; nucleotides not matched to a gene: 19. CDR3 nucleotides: TGTGCCAGCACTTGGAGTCGGGACAGTGCCTACGGACAGTACTTC. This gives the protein CASTWSRDSAYGQYF.